The next 20 T cell receptor beta chains were all read from a single sample in a study of long-term antiretroviral therapy in people with HIV. The authors ran the immunoSEQ assay, v3.0, at survey level. Data came from immunoSEQ multiplex PCR; TCRdb stores just in-frame clones and leaves some out. Of approximately 20,000 clones in the sample, around 81% were seen once. The sequencing here drew on unsorted PBMCs, taken 2.2 years after starting antiretroviral therapy. These receptors all stem from a man aged 50 or older with HIV.

J is TRBJ1-1 and V is TRBV4-3; D perhaps matches TRBD1 (6 bases). This CDR3 contains 14 residues. Deletions cut 3 bases from V and 7 bases from J, with 15 bases between. Germline lookup yields CDR1 LGHNA and CDR2 YSLEER. The CDR3 nucleotides are TGCGCCAGCAGCCAGGATACAGGGAGCCGTGAAGCTTTCTTT. Its protein product is CASSQDTGSREAFF.

V gene TRBV28 combines with J gene TRBJ2-5; D may be TRBD2 (7 bases). Germline V lookup: CDR1 MDHEN, CDR2 SYDVKM. With 3 bases removed from V and 4 bases from J, the gap between germline ends came to 12 bases. The CDR3 totals 14 residues. The chain's CDR3 is CASSLGGGRETQYF. The CDR3 nucleotides read TGTGCCAGCAGTTTGGGAGGGGGGCGAGAGACCCAGTACTTC.

The chain has TRBV4-1 and TRBJ1-5; TRBD1 might be the D (6 bases). This CDR3 has 16 amino acids. Germline lookup yields CDR1 MGHRA and CDR2 YSYEKL. V shed 0 bases and J shed 2 bases, with 11 bases lying between them. CDR3 in amino acids: CASSQEGRGGNQPQHF. Written as DNA, the CDR3 is TGCGCCAGCAGCCAAGAGGGCAGGGGCGGCAATCAGCCCCAGCATTTT.

The chain employs TRBV19 and TRBJ1-2; D is undetermined. Between the trimmed V and J ends, which lost 7 bases and 4 bases, there was a span of 19 bases. Germline loops: CDR1 LNHDA, CDR2 SQIVND (reference sequence). This CDR3 region has 15 residues. This CDR3 is CASTAESRAFYGYTF. The CDR3 nucleotides read TGTGCCAGTACCGCGGAGTCTAGAGCCTTCTATGGCTACACCTTC.

V gene TRBV18 combines with J gene TRBJ2-3, with 7 bases fitting TRBD1. J was trimmed by 4 bases and V by 4 bases; bases with no gene match: 8. The CDR3 has 15 amino acids. CDR1 and CDR2 from the germline V gene are KGHSH and LQKENI. In DNA, the CDR3 is TGTGCCAGCTCACTGCTGACAGGGTCGGCAGATACGCAGTATTTT. Translation gives CASSLLTGSADTQYF.

The CDR3 loop is CASGSWSSGANVLTF. In nucleotides, the CDR3 is TGTGCCAGCGGTTCATGGTCCTCTGGGGCCAACGTCCTGACTTTC. The chain links TRBV21-1 to TRBJ2-6. TRBV21-1 is flagged as a pseudogene. This CDR3 comprises 15 residues.

The chain recombines TRBV6-1 with TRBJ2-2; TRBD2 is a possible D gene (6 bases). The CDR3 spans 16 residues. The V and J ends lost 2 bases and 5 bases respectively, with 15 bases between them. CDR1 MNHNS and CDR2 SASEGT come from the germline V gene. The CDR3, as DNA: TGTGCCAGCAGTGAACGGAGGAGGGGACGGACCGGGGAGCTGTTTTTT. Amino acids: CASSERRRGRTGELFF.

The V call is TRBV28, the J call TRBJ2-1; 8 positions match TRBD1. Germline trimming cut 7 bases from V and 5 bases from J; bases unmatched to any gene: 10. The CDR3 length is 15 residues. Germline V lookup: CDR1 MDHEN, CDR2 SYDVKM. In DNA form, the CDR3 reads TGTGCCAGCACCGCCCCGGGACAGGCCAACAATGAGCAGTTCTTC. This gives the protein CASTAPGQANNEQFF.

V usage is TRBV7-2 and J usage is TRBJ2-1; D gene ambiguous. CDR3 length: 14 residues. Germline CDR1 and CDR2: SGHTA and FQGNSA. Trimming took 1 base from V and 6 from J, leaving 10 bases between them. The CDR3, as DNA: TGTGCCAGCAGCTTAGGCGGCACCCCCAATGAGCAGTTCTTC. Translated, it gives CASSLGGTPNEQFF.

V gene TRBV28 combines with J gene TRBJ2-4; no definite D call. Germline CDR1 is MDHEN and CDR2 is SYDVKM. The CDR3 contains 15 residues. V was clipped by 4 bases and J by 0 bases, with 10 bases between them. In DNA, the CDR3 is TGTGCCAGCAGTTCGTTACGGTTAGCCAAAAACATTCAGTACTTC. The encoded protein is CASSSLRLAKNIQYF.

CDR3 region: CASSESGPAKPQHF. The CDR3 DNA is TGCGCCAGCAGTGAGTCGGGGCCGGCTAAACCCCAGCATTTT. The V and J genes are TRBV10-2 and TRBJ1-5, with D possibly TRBD1 on 5 matching bases. Germline V gene data show CDR1 as WSHSY and CDR2 as SAAADI. The V end was cut by 0 bases, the J end by 10 bases, with 13 bases between. The CDR3 has 14 amino acids.

This clone turned up a few times. V gene TRBV5-6 combines with J gene TRBJ1-5, with D hard to call. Trimming removed 0 bases from V and 3 bases from J, with 13 bases in between. The CDR3 spans 16 residues. Looked up from germline, CDR1 is SGHDT and CDR2 is YYEEEE. The CDR3 reads CASSLEEGRDNQPQHF. CDR3 nucleotide sequence: TGTGCCAGCAGCTTGGAGGAGGGTCGGGACAATCAGCCCCAGCATTTT.

The V and J genes are TRBV7-3 and TRBJ2-3, with TRBD2 matching over 13 bases. V shed 5 bases and J 5 bases; nucleotides not matched to a gene: 1. This CDR3 comprises 14 residues. CDR1 is SGHTA, CDR2 FQGTGA, per germline. The CDR3 here is CASSRLAGGDTQYF. The CDR3 DNA reads as TGTGCCAGCAGCCGACTAGCGGGGGGAGATACGCAGTATTTT.

This clone appeared a single time. The CDR3 spells CASSLGQGYHEQYF. The CDR3 DNA is TGTGCCAGCAGCCTAGGACAGGGGTACCACGAGCAGTACTTC. V and J are TRBV5-4 and TRBJ2-7; the match to TRBD1 covers 9 bases. Trimming took 4 bases from V and 5 from J; bases not matched to a gene: 7. The germline gives CDR1 SGHNT, CDR2 YYREEE (reference sequence). The CDR3 spans 14 residues.

This chain uses TRBV14 with TRBJ1-3, with D unresolved. Trimming took off 3 bases at V and 7 bases at J, with 13 bases between the two ends. The CDR3 is 14 residues long. The germline gives CDR1 SGHDN, CDR2 FVKESK. The DNA of the CDR3 is TGTGCCAGCAGCCACAGTCCTTCTCTCAACACCATATATTTT. Its translation is CASSHSPSLNTIYF.

This clone was observed once. The genes are TRBV6-1 and TRBJ1-6; the match to TRBD1 covers 9 bases. This CDR3 has 14 amino acids. CDR1 and CDR2 from the germline V gene are MNHNS and SASEGT. The junction had 6 bases not matched to a gene; V was cut back by 7 bases and J by 8 bases. The CDR3, as DNA: TGTGCCAGCAAAGTGGGACAGGGTTATTCACCCCTCCACTTT. This gives the protein CASKVGQGYSPLHF.

The chain couples TRBV28 to TRBJ1-4; D remains unclear. V lost 6 bases, J lost 5 bases, and 10 bases lay in between. This CDR3 comprises 13 residues. The germline V gene has CDR1 MDHEN and CDR2 SYDVKM. The CDR3 region is CASRDGNNEKLFF. The CDR3 DNA reads as TGTGCCAGCAGGGACGGGAACAATGAAAAACTGTTTTTT. Using reference TRBV28 and TRBJ1-4 for the parts outside the CDR3, the full variable domain is DVKVTQSSRYLVKRTGEKVFLECVQDMDHENMFWYRQDPGLGLRLIYFSYDVKMKEKGDIPEGYSVSREKKERFSLILESASTNQTSMYLCASRDGNNEKLFFGSGTQLSVL.

This clone has a handful of counts. The genes are TRBV27 and TRBJ1-2, with 12 bases identical to TRBD1. This CDR3 has 15 amino acids. Looked up from germline, CDR1 is MNHEY and CDR2 is SMNVEV (reference sequence). The V segment lost 6 bases and the J segment 8 bases; nucleotides outside the gene matches: 10. In DNA, the CDR3 is TGTGCCAGCAGAGACAACACCGGGACAGGGGGCGGCTACACCTTC. This encodes CASRDNTGTGGGYTF.

V and J are TRBV5-1 and TRBJ2-3, with D perhaps matching TRBD2 (7 bases). The V and J ends lost 3 bases and 1 base respectively, with 15 bases between them. The germline V gene has CDR1 SGHRS and CDR2 YFSETQ. The length of the CDR3 is 16 residues. In DNA form, the CDR3 reads TGCGCCAGCAGCTCGGGGGGCGGTTGGGGCACAGATACGCAGTATTTT. This translates into CASSSGGGWGTDTQYF.

V gene TRBV6-6 combines with J gene TRBJ1-5, with D possibly TRBD1 on 6 matching bases. Germline CDR1 and CDR2: MNHNY and SVGAGI (reference sequence). The CDR3 loop spans 14 amino acids. V gave up 6 bases and J gave up 0 bases, with 9 bases separating them. CDR3 nucleotides: TGTGCCAGCAGGGGACAATATAGCAATCAGCCCCAGCATTTT. Protein: CASRGQYSNQPQHF.